This T cell receptor (beta chain) originates from a study of CD8+ T cells in alopecia areata (dated by TCRdb to 2017 to 2018). About the investigation overall: The treated patients took part in an open-label pilot trial in which moderate-to-severe alopecia areata was treated with oral tofacitinib at 5 to 10 mg twice daily. Tofacitinib was given for 6 to 18 months, followed by 6 months of follow-up off drug to assess delayed response and recurrence. Disease severity in treated patients was measured with the SALT score, which quantifies the percentage of affected scalp surface area. High-throughput TCRbeta sequencing was used to examine T cell clonal expansion in alopecia areata in both the C3H/HeJ mouse model and human patients. In humans, TCRbeta sequencing was performed on scalp tissue and on sorted CD4+ and CD8+ peripheral blood T cells from healthy controls and from patients with patchy or totalis/universalis alopecia areata. Biopsies were taken from tofacitinib-treated patients at baseline and at 4 and 24 weeks of treatment, and a later scalp biopsy was taken in several of the tofacitinib-treated patients. Clonality in the scalp was compared among normal scalp (n=4), patchy alopecia areata scalp (n=8), and alopecia totalis/universalis scalp (n=8). The RNA source kit depended on sample type: the PAXgene miRNA kit for fixed scalp, the miRNeasy kit for PBMCs, and the RNeasy kit for mouse skin. Amplification of TCRbeta CDR3 regions was done by immunoSEQ multiplex PCR using 35 Vbeta forward primers and 13 Jbeta reverse primers.

The method was the immunoSEQ multiplex PCR assay. To provide template for TCR sequencing, every sample had RNA extracted and reverse transcribed into cDNA. SuperScript III was used to make first-strand cDNA, primed with a 2:1 mix of oligo-dT and random hexamers. A synthetic immune receptor repertoire was used to assess amplification bias, and residual bias was removed computationally. The original pipeline was this. After raw reads were preprocessed to remove errors, the CDR3 was defined following IMGT conventions as running from the conserved cysteine to phenylalanine. Clonality was calculated as 1 minus Shannon entropy normalized by log2 of the number of productive unique TCRs. Scalp TCRbeta sequences were cross-referenced with sorted blood CD4 and CD8 repertoires so that the CD4 or CD8 identity of scalp clones could be inferred. This is the immuneACCESS table as TCRdb keeps it, with only in-frame sequences that have V and J called. A part of the clones is gone; compared with another copy, unresolved V genes explain less than half, and the rest is unexplained. Clone size and the V and J calls come from that table; the DNA yielded D and trimming. The table for this sample lists some 99,000 clones; about 58% of them were counted only once. The ten largest clones represent roughly 16% of the sample.

The research as a whole found: Tofacitinib significantly decreased scalp clonality and the number of expanded CD8+ clones among the top 100 scalp clones. During tofacitinib treatment, many expanded lesional clones remained in scalp and blood, and this persistence may partly explain relapse after treatment is stopped. Compared with mice, TCR sequences shared between patients were less clear, possibly partly because of HLA diversity across the patient population. Compared with normal scalp, lesional scalp, particularly in alopecia totalis/universalis, had higher clonality and more expanded CD8+ clones, which suggests antigenic drive. Because the treated cohort was small and had just a single nonresponder, larger studies are needed to establish links between baseline CD8+ expansion and response. Unlike mouse skin, where gammadelta T cells dominate, normal human skin contains resident alphabeta T cells that get sequenced too, which complicates analysis of the scalp TCR repertoire.

In light of the paper, this sample's time point label describes: less than five weeks on oral tofacitinib. The treatment or condition label on this specimen signifies: oral pan-JAK inhibitor, 5-10 mg twice daily. Lesional scalp punch biopsies and peripheral blood were collected from alopecia areata patients. PBMCs were separated by density centrifugation and stained for CD3, CD4 and CD8, after which CD4+ and CD8+ T cells were sorted on a FACSAria. A word on this clone: The antigen this receptor binds is unknown. Base qualities are not provided; no much larger clone lies one nucleotide away.

This specimen consisted of CD8+ T cells sorted from blood, obtained at week 4, from a patient treated with tofacitinib. The TCR comes from a human donor with alopecia areata.

The nucleotides read TGTGCCAGCAGCCTTGACAGGACCCTTAACGAAAAACTGTTTTTT. Translated, this gives CASSLDRTLNEKLFF. Recombination connected TRBV9 to TRBJ1-4, with a weak D call of TRBD1 (6 bases match). CDR1 and CDR2, per the germline V gene, are SGDLS and YYNGEE. V lost 4 bases and J lost 8 bases; the stretch between them is 18 bases long. CDR3 length: 15 amino acids, cysteine to phenylalanine. CDR3 DNA only is kept here, 45 bases in frame from base 1.